This T cell receptor beta chain was retrieved from a study of T cell repertoires in cytomegalovirus infection. The CDR3 is 16 residues long. Germline CDR1 SGHTS, CDR2 YDEGEE. The ends were cut back, 1 base at V and 0 bases at J, with 10 bases in the middle. A remark on this clonotype: The antigen is undetermined. A read error is likely, as this CDR3 ends without the conserved phenylalanine or tryptophan.

TCRdb fed the reads into MiXCR, producing one record per CDR3 protein. In the table there are about a million distinct CDR3 sequences, approximately 33% of which are singletons. The specimen comprised cultured CD8+ T cells from PBMCs, sampled from culture after CMV antigen stimulation. The sequence was obtained from a human donor in good health (CMV status not recorded). Some clones in this sample may be carry-over from other donors' samples. The chain links TRBV5-8 to TRBJ2-2; D unclear. CDR3 sequence reads: CASSLNENANTGELFS. The CDR3 bases are TGTGCCAGCAGCTTGAACGAAAACGCGAACACCGGGGAGCTGTTTTCT.